This entry lists 3 T cell receptor beta chains sequenced from one sample in a study of CD8 T cells in ankylosing spondylitis. TCRdb redid the calling of the 5' RACE reads with MiXCR, one entry per CDR3 protein. This table has 350,000 or so distinct CDR3 sequences, roughly 14% appearing once. Input material: blood, either unsorted or a sorted T cell fraction (not recorded which). These receptors were collected from a male donor with ankylosing spondylitis or in good health (not recorded which).

The sample holds a few counts of this clonotype. The J gene is TRBJ2-5, the V gene TRBV4-2; 9 bases line up with TRBD2. The CDR3 runs to 17 residues. The V gene end was trimmed by 3 bases and the J gene end by 1 base; junction bases not matched to a gene: 9. CDR1 LGHNA and CDR2 YNFKEQ come from the germline V gene. The CDR3 bases are TGTGCCAGCAGCCAGGAAAGACTAGCGGATTTCCAAGAGACCCAGTACTTC. Translated, it gives CASSQERLADFQETQYF.

The chain carries TRBV5-1 and TRBJ2-3; 8 bases agree with TRBD2. V lost 2 bases, J lost 4 bases, and 9 bases stayed unmatched. This CDR3 region has 16 residues. Germline loops: CDR1 SGHRS, CDR2 YFSETQ. The CDR3 protein is CASSFRLARIPDTQYF. Here the CDR3 DNA reads TGCGCCAGCAGCTTCCGACTAGCGCGGATTCCAGATACGCAGTATTTT.

The V call is TRBV10-3, the J call TRBJ2-5; 15 bases agree with TRBD2. Germline V gene lookup returns CDR1 ENHRY and CDR2 SYGVKD. The CDR3 length is 17 residues. Trimming at V came to 0 bases and at J to 5 bases, leaving 4 bases not matched to a gene. CDR3 DNA: TGTGCCATCAGTGAGTCCGGCGGACTAGCGGGAGGGGAGACCCAGTACTTC. Amino acid sequence: CAISESGGLAGGETQYF.